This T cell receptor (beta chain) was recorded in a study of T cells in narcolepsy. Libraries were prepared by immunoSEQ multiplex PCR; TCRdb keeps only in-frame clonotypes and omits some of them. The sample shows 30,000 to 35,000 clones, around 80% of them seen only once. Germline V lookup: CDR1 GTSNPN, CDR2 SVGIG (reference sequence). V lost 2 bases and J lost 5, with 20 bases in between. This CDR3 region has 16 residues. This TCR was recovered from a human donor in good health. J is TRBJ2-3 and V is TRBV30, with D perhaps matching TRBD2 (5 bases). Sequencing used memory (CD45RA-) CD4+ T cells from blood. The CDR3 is CAWSPTPLVMLDTQYF. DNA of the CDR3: TGTGCCTGGAGTCCTACCCCACTAGTTATGTTAGATACGCAGTATTTT.